This record covers a single TCR beta chain. The specificity of this receptor is unknown. No base-level quality is on record; no much larger clone is a single base apart. Library generation was performed with 5' RACE. Sequencer: Illumina HiSeq 2500. The second PCR ran for roughly 6 to 11 cycles and used a J-beta primer mix along with a sample-barcoded 5' primer. A template-switch 5' adaptor carrying 12 random nucleotides introduced a unique molecular identifier onto each TCR beta cDNA molecule. Each sample yielded at least 2.5 million CDR3-containing paired-end reads. The Mint cDNA synthesis kit, primed by a TRBC-specific oligonucleotide, was used to synthesize first-strand cDNA from all RNA. Following uracil-DNA glycosylase treatment, all cDNA underwent a first 18-cycle PCR with the universal primers M1SS and BC2_uni_R. Regarding the original processing steps: Normalization of each sample was performed by random selection of 1 million high-quality reads, each carrying a distinct molecular identifier. Instead of being binned into consensus sequences, reads that shared molecular identifiers were thrown out. MiTCR, run with a Q25 quality threshold and the strictest error-elimination algorithm, handled CDR3 identification, clonotype clustering and error correction. A nonparametric unseen species model using Euler transformation provided a lower-bound estimate of total TCR beta diversity. The public reads were run again by TCRdb, first through fastp at Q25 and then through MiXCR, and only productive beta chains were kept. When rows share a CDR3 protein, they turn into one entry using the most common DNA and genes. The V and J calls here are based on TCRdb, not the publication. Present in this sample are over 1,500,000 distinct CDR3 sequences, 49% of which were seen just once. The ten largest clonotypes hold around 2.1% of the sample.

The data derive from a study of blood T cells in healthy people across ages (dated by TCRdb to the mid-2010s). As for the study more broadly: In model experiments, template switching captured roughly one uniquely barcoded TCR beta cDNA molecule for every two T cells. Age-related changes in TCR beta repertoire diversity were measured in the study by deep sequencing normalized with unique cDNA molecular identifiers. Donors of different ages were randomly distributed across sequencing lanes to avoid experimental bias. Two additional independent replicas of 1 million unique cDNA reads from the same blood draw were analyzed for two donors (one aged 18 to 29 and one aged 80 or older). The donors were divided into four age groups: young (average roughly 17 years), middle-aged (around 37), aged (approximately 62) and long-lived (82). What the study reported, not specific to this receptor: Donor CMV infection status was unknown, potentially confounding age-related changes in expanded clonotypes. Observed TCR beta diversity correlated strongly with the percentage of naive T cells measured by flow cytometry. Estimates of total diversity based on one million sequenced T cells were considered lower bounds and underestimates. Observed TCR beta diversity per million T cells fell roughly linearly with age, and a significant reduction was already apparent by age roughly 41. Compared with the aged group, more naive CD4+ T cells, fewer expanded clones and increased TCR diversity were shown by the long-lived group, suggesting age selection. Bulk unsorted PBMC profiling prevented conclusive comparison of naive and antigen-experienced compartments.

Donors were 39 systemically healthy Caucasian individuals from Russia aged roughly 6 to 100 years. Roughly 9 milliliters of peripheral blood were drawn from each donor into EDTA-treated Vacutainer tubes. Ficoll-Paque density-gradient centrifugation was used to isolate PBMCs, with at least 6 million per sample. Trizol reagent was used to extract total RNA from PBMCs, with at least 6 micrograms per sample. For every donor, an aliquot of PBMCs went through flow cytometry to measure the percentages of naive CD45RAhigh/CD27high T cells. CDR1 LGHDT and CDR2 YNNKEL were looked up in the germline V gene (reference sequence). The junction carries 16 bases between V and J, which are trimmed by 4 bases and 0 bases respectively. Including the terminal cysteine and phenylalanine, the CDR3 comprises 17 residues. Just the 51-base CDR3 DNA is kept, in frame starting at base 1.

This chain is built from TRBV3-1 and TRBJ2-1; D gene: possibly TRBD2, on 6 matching bases. The sequencing sample was made of blood. The source is a woman aged 40 to 50 in good health. This receptor carries the CDR3 CASSRGLAQSSYNEQFF. The DNA is TGTGCCAGCAGCCGAGGTCTAGCGCAAAGCTCCTACAATGAGCAGTTCTTC.